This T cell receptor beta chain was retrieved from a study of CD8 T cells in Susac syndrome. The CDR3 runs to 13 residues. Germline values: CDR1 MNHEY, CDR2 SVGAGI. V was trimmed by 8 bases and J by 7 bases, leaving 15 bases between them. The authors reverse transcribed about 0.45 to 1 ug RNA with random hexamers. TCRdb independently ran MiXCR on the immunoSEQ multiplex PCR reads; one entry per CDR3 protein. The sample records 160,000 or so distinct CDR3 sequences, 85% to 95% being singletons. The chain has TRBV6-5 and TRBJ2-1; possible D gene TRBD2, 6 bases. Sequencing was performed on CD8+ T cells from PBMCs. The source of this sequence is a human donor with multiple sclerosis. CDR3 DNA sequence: TGTGCCAGCTCCTGGGACTCGATGAATGAGCAGTTCTTC. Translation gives CASSWDSMNEQFF.